This TCR beta chain was documented in a study of control samples from healthy donors and cancer patients. Trimming shortened V by 4 bases and J by 5 bases, and 9 bases separated the two germline ends. The CDR3 length is 13 residues. The germline V gene has CDR1 SGHTA and CDR2 FQGNSA. Clones were read by immunoSEQ multiplex PCR, and TCRdb kept only the in-frame ones, dropping some. The sample consists of some 120,000 clones, about 95% of them appearing once. The sample consisted of blood. V gene TRBV7-2 combines with J gene TRBJ1-5; possible D gene TRBD1, 6 bases. This TCR derives from a man aged 25 to 45 in good health. CDR3 bases: TGTGCCAGCAGCTCCGACAGGCATCAGCCCCAGCATTTT. Its translation is CASSSDRHQPQHF.